The source of this TCR beta chain is a study of shared clonotypes between healthy human individuals. Only in-frame clones appear in the TCRdb table, and some are missing; sequencing was by immunoSEQ multiplex PCR. The repertoire holds some 200,000 clones, with just under 95% as singletons. Germline values: CDR1 SGHNT, CDR2 YYREEE (reference sequence). The length of the CDR3 is 15 residues. V was pared by 0 bases and J by 2 bases, with 12 bases between. This receptor was obtained from a woman younger than 45 in good health. The sample comprised naive CD4+ T cells sorted from blood. Described subset: CD45RA+ positively selected. The chain recombines TRBV5-4 with TRBJ2-7; D not certain. Here the CDR3 DNA reads TGTGCCAGCAGCTTGGCCTATGTTACTACCTACGAGCAGTACTTC. It encodes CASSLAYVTTYEQYF.